Listed here are 23 T cell receptor beta chains from one sample, sequenced in a study of PD-L1 blockade in urothelial cancer. Indicated time point: pretreatment peripheral blood. Method: immunoSEQ multiplex PCR; TCRdb's copy keeps in-frame clones and lacks some. The sample lists around 100,000 clones, around 90% occurring once. Specimen: PBMCs, collected around atezolizumab (anti-PD-L1) treatment. The origin of the receptors is a man aged 60-69 years with urothelial cancer.

The chain couples TRBV5-4 to TRBJ1-1; D gene unclear. The CDR3 length is 16 residues. V was shortened by 4 bases and J by 1 base, with 17 bases between the two germline ends. CDR1 and CDR2 (germline): SGHNT, YYREEE (reference sequence). The CDR3 here is CASSPPVWEANTEAFF. The CDR3 DNA reads as TGTGCCAGCAGCCCCCCGGTTTGGGAGGCGAACACTGAAGCTTTCTTT.

The chain recombines TRBV10-3 with TRBJ2-3, with 11 bases identical to TRBD2. The CDR3 has 15 amino acids. Trimming cost V 6 bases and J 1 base; bases outside gene matches: 3. The germline gives CDR1 ENHRY, CDR2 SYGVKD. Here the CDR3 DNA reads TGTGCCATCAGAAAGGGACTAGCGGGCACAGATACGCAGTATTTT. Protein product: CAIRKGLAGTDTQYF.

This clone was found once. The chain couples TRBV28 to TRBJ2-5; D might be TRBD2 (6 bases). Trimming took 6 bases from V and 3 from J, leaving 14 bases between them. Germline CDR1 is MDHEN and CDR2 is SYDVKM. The CDR3 consists of 14 residues. The CDR3 reads CASSLGGEEETQYF. The CDR3 bases are TGTGCCAGCAGCCTAGGAGGGGAGGAAGAGACCCAGTACTTC. Full variable domain (rest looked up from reference TRBV28 and TRBJ2-5): DVKVTQSSRYLVKRTGEKVFLECVQDMDHENMFWYRQDPGLGLRLIYFSYDVKMKEKGDIPEGYSVSREKKERFSLILESASTNQTSMYLCASSLGGEEETQYFGPGTRLLVL.

This chain uses TRBV6-6 with TRBJ2-6; D uncertain. Germline loops: CDR1 MNHNY, CDR2 SVGAGI (reference sequence). The V end lost 6 bases, the J end lost 0 bases, and 9 bases lay between the germline ends. The CDR3 contains 15 residues. Here the CDR3 reads CASRIHISGANVLTF. The CDR3 coding sequence is TGTGCCAGCAGAATACATATCTCTGGGGCCAACGTCCTGACTTTC.

The chain recombines TRBV7-2 with TRBJ2-7; D remains ambiguous. This CDR3 spans 15 amino acids. CDR1 is SGHTA and CDR2 is FQGNSA in the germline V gene. Trimming removed 1 base from V and 0 bases from J, with 10 bases in between. CDR3 region: CASSLDPTSSYEQYF. In nucleotides, the CDR3 is TGTGCCAGCAGCTTAGACCCCACGAGCTCCTACGAGCAGTACTTC.

The table lists this clone with a count of one. CDR3 sequence reads: CASSTGQGFSDTIYF. CDR3 in DNA: TGTGCCAGCAGCACCGGACAGGGATTCTCGGACACCATATATTTT. This rearrangement joins TRBV11-2 to TRBJ1-3; 8 positions agree with TRBD1. The CDR3 runs 15 residues. V shed 5 bases, J shed 8 bases, and the junction held 11 bases outside the gene matches. The germline gives CDR1 SGHAT, CDR2 FQNNGV. Full variable domain (outside the CDR3, taken from reference TRBV11-2 and TRBJ1-3): EAGVAQSPRYKIIEKRQSVAFWCNPISGHATLYWYQQILGQGPKLLIQFQNNGVVDDSQLPKDRFSAERLKGVDSTLKIQPAKLEDSAVYLCASSTGQGFSDTIYFGEGSWLTVV.

The chain couples TRBV9 to TRBJ2-5, with D tentatively TRBD2 (6 bases). The length of the CDR3 is 13 residues. CDR1 is SGDLS and CDR2 is YYNGEE in the germline V gene. Trimming stripped 0 bases from V and 5 bases from J, with 8 bases between. CDR3 coding DNA: TGTGCCAGCAGCGTAGGGAGCGGGGAGACCCAGTACTTC. It yields the protein CASSVGSGETQYF.

The CDR3 reads CAWSVRAGAGTGELFF. As DNA, the CDR3 is TGTGCCTGGAGTGTACGAGCGGGGGCAGGCACCGGGGAGCTGTTTTTT. The genes are TRBV30 and TRBJ2-2, with TRBD2 matching 8 bases. V trimming: 0 bases; J trimming: 4 bases; junction bases outside the gene matches: 7. Looked up from germline, CDR1 is GTSNPN and CDR2 is SVGIG (reference sequence). CDR3 length: 16 residues. Drawing the rest from reference TRBV30 and TRBJ2-2, the complete variable domain is SQTIHQWPATLVQPVGSPLSLECTVEGTSNPNLYWYRQAAGRGLQLLFYSVGIGQISSEVPQNLSASRPQDRQFILSSKKLLLSDSGFYLCAWSVRAGAGTGELFFGEGSRLTVL.

This clone came up a few times. V and J are TRBV5-1 and TRBJ1-2; D gene unclear. The germline V gene encodes CDR1 SGHRS and CDR2 YFSETQ. The V end lost 1 base, the J end lost 2 bases, and 12 bases lay between the germline ends. This CDR3 has 15 residues. DNA of the CDR3: TGCGCCAGCAGCTTGCCGTCCCCGGGAAACTATGGCTACACCTTC. This gives the protein CASSLPSPGNYGYTF.

The V and J genes are TRBV4-1 and TRBJ2-1; 8 positions match TRBD2. This CDR3 is 16 amino acids long. The germline V gene has CDR1 MGHRA and CDR2 YSYEKL. V lost 1 base, J lost 2 bases, and 4 bases stayed unmatched. CDR3 in amino acids: CASSQVGGRPYNEQFF. In DNA, the CDR3 is TGCGCCAGCAGCCAAGTCGGCGGGAGGCCCTACAATGAGCAGTTCTTC.

J is TRBJ2-7 and V is TRBV27, with 10 bases fitting TRBD2. Unmatched junction bases numbered 7, after V lost 0 bases and J lost 2 bases. Looked up from germline, CDR1 is MNHEY and CDR2 is SMNVEV (reference sequence). CDR3 length: 17 amino acids. The CDR3 region has the DNA TGTGCCAGCAGTTTATCGCTAGCGGGAGTGCAGGCCTACGAGCAGTACTTC. Translation gives CASSLSLAGVQAYEQYF.

The chain recombines TRBV5-5 with TRBJ2-5, with 9 bases fitting TRBD1. CDR1 SGHKS and CDR2 YYEKEE come from the germline V gene (reference sequence). The junction had 6 bases not matched to a gene; V was cut back by 1 base and J by 5 bases. The CDR3 sequence is 15 residues long. DNA of the CDR3: TGTGCCAGCAGCTTGAGGGGACAGGGTCGGGAGACCCAGTACTTC. Its translation: CASSLRGQGRETQYF.

V usage is TRBV6-1 and J usage is TRBJ2-7; 10 positions agree with TRBD1. Germline trimming cut 4 bases from V and 3 bases from J; bases unmatched to any gene: 9. The CDR3 covers 16 residues. Germline-derived CDR1 and CDR2 are MNHNS and SASEGT. The CDR3 is CASSVAETGGGYEQYF. The CDR3 DNA follows: TGTGCCAGCAGTGTAGCGGAGACAGGGGGCGGCTACGAGCAGTACTTC.

The CDR3 bases are TGTGCCAGCAGTGCCGGGACAGGGGGGACTGAAGCTTTCTTT. Its protein is CASSAGTGGTEAFF. This rearrangement joins TRBV6-5 to TRBJ1-1, with 11 bases lining up with TRBD1. Germline CDR1 MNHEY, CDR2 SVGAGI. Germline trimming cut 5 bases from V and 5 bases from J; bases unmatched to any gene: 4. CDR3 length: 14 residues.

This chain connects TRBV11-2 to TRBJ2-2; perhaps TRBD2 as D (6 bases). The ends were cut back, 7 bases at V and 6 bases at J, with 15 bases in the middle. The CDR3 sequence is 14 residues long. The germline CDR1 and CDR2 sequences are SGHAT and FQNNGV. As DNA, the CDR3 is TGTGCCAGCAATCCCCAGGGAGGTGCCGGGGAGCTGTTTTTT. It is translated as CASNPQGGAGELFF.

CDR3 loop: CATASPGTGVYEQYF. The CDR3 DNA reads TGTGCCACCGCCTCCCCAGGCACAGGGGTTTACGAGCAGTACTTC. The chain is built from TRBV6-5 and TRBJ2-7; TRBD1 matches 7 bases. Germline V lookup: CDR1 MNHEY, CDR2 SVGAGI. This CDR3 has 15 residues. Trimming at V came to 10 bases and at J to 4 bases, leaving 16 bases not matched to a gene.

A single count supports this clone. The chain carries TRBV9 and TRBJ2-2; 7 bases are shared with TRBD1. The CDR3 is 15 amino acids. Per germline, CDR1 SGDLS and CDR2 YYNGEE. Germline trimming cut 0 bases from V and 7 bases from J; bases unmatched to any gene: 6. CDR3 residues: CASSVGEGAGGELFF. The CDR3 nucleotides read TGTGCCAGCAGCGTAGGAGAGGGGGCGGGCGGGGAGCTGTTTTTT.

The rearrangement links TRBV29-1 to TRBJ2-7, with 9 positions matching TRBD1. Germline V gene lookup returns CDR1 SQVTM and CDR2 ANQGSEA. The length of the CDR3 is 13 residues. Trimming cost V 7 bases and J 6 bases; bases outside gene matches: 10. CDR3 sequence (DNA): TGCAGCGCAACCGGGACAGGGCCCCTCGAGCAGTACTTC. This encodes CSATGTGPLEQYF.

This clone was seen a single time. The CDR3 spells CASSAGLRAGGPTDTQYF. The CDR3 DNA reads TGCGCCAGCAGCGCCGGACTAAGAGCGGGGGGGCCTACAGATACGCAGTATTTT. This chain connects TRBV5-1 to TRBJ2-3, with 10 bases identical to TRBD2. The CDR3 has 18 amino acids. V dropped 4 bases and J dropped 3; count of bases not matched to a gene: 14. Looked up from germline, CDR1 is SGHRS and CDR2 is YFSETQ.

The chain joins TRBV11-3 to TRBJ2-3, with 8 bases lining up with TRBD2. This CDR3 contains 16 residues. The germline CDR1 and CDR2 sequences are SGHNT and YENEEA. The trim removed 4 bases at V and 2 bases at J, leaving 8 bases unmatched. In DNA form, the CDR3 reads TGTGCCAGCAGCTGGACTAGCACAGGGTACACAGATACGCAGTATTTT. This codes for CASSWTSTGYTDTQYF.

The CDR3 sequence is CSVGHGLDTEAFF. The DNA of the CDR3 is TGCAGCGTTGGTCACGGGTTGGACACTGAAGCTTTCTTT. The chain uses TRBV29-1 and TRBJ1-1; D remains ambiguous. The CDR3 contains 13 residues. From germline, CDR1 is SQVTM and CDR2 ANQGSEA. Deletions cut 4 bases from V and 3 bases from J, with 12 bases between.

J is TRBJ1-4 and V is TRBV7-9; perhaps TRBD1 as D (5 bases). The CDR3 length is 12 residues. Deletions cut 5 bases from V and 7 bases from J, with 8 bases between. The germline gives CDR1 SEHNR, CDR2 FQNEAQ (reference sequence). The CDR3: CASSQDIEKLFF. The CDR3 DNA sequence: TGTGCCAGCAGCCAGGACATTGAAAAACTGTTTTTT.

The J gene is TRBJ1-1, the V gene TRBV19, with a tentative D call TRBD1 (6 bases). Germline V gives CDR1 LNHDA, CDR2 SQIVND (reference sequence). CDR3 length: 13 amino acids. The germline V and J ends were trimmed by 5 bases and 3 bases, with 10 bases remaining between them. DNA of the CDR3: TGTGCCAGTAGTCCGTCAGGGGACACTGAAGCTTTCTTT. This sequence encodes CASSPSGDTEAFF.